This T cell receptor beta chain was sequenced during a study of shared clonotypes between healthy human individuals (dated by TCRdb to the early 2020s). For context, the study as a whole: A couple of women and a few men aged 18 to 49 years were included in the cohort. Different laboratories and diverse techniques were used to prepare libraries and sequence TCR repertoires, to increase sequencing depth and limit assay-specific biases. To estimate repertoire size and how much clonotype sharing occurs between individuals, the study deeply sequenced the blood TCR repertoires of several healthy adults. Per donor, leukapheresis produced somewhere between about 0.8 and 9 billion PBMCs. Broader findings and caveats from the paper: The genetic and exposure-history diversity represented was limited by the small number of donors. Only blood was sampled, and tissue TCR repertoires likely differ from those in blood. Pairwise subsampling led to the expectation that sequencing depth would affect the degree of clonotype sharing among donors.

This clone showed up just a few times. Its antigen target is currently unknown. Base qualities are not recorded, but no much larger clone differs from it by a single base. Healthy HIV-negative adults with no recently reported acute infections or vaccinations were included as donors. Every donor was a Caucasian adult residing in Nashville, Tennessee, USA. In the unsorted samples, 70 million to 90 million PBMCs were counted, and genomic DNA was extracted using the QIAamp DNA Blood Mini kit. Blood was collected by leukapheresis, and PBMCs were isolated by Ficoll-Histopaque density gradient centrifugation and then cryopreserved in liquid nitrogen vapor phase. The CDR3 sequence holds 14 residues, the cysteine and phenylalanine included. Only the CDR3 portion is preserved as DNA: 42 bases, with reading frame beginning at the first base. CDR1 and CDR2 are read off the germline V gene as MNHNS and SASEGT. V lost 4 bases and J lost 3 bases; the stretch between them is 9 bases long.

Using the deep immunoSEQ assay, multiplex PCR amplified TCR CDR3 regions from genomic DNA. Genomic DNA extracted from each cell subset was distributed evenly over all wells of several immunoSEQ 96-well plates, and each plate served as one replicate. For unsorted PBMC, each replicate PCR was loaded with approximately 300 ng genomic DNA, equivalent to about 30,000 T cell genomes. Ten immunoSEQ deep assay plates were used to sequence unsorted PBMC genomic DNA. Purified libraries were measured with a Qubit 3.0 fluorometer, size-checked on a Bioanalyzer 2100, and measured again with the KAPA Library Quantification kit. Every immunoSEQ 96-well plate was sequenced on a dedicated single-read 150-cycle Illumina NextSeq 550 flow cell. Turning to the authors' computational methods: Because the immunoSEQ output included only junctional sequences and no quality scores, the filtering could not be the same as the filtering used for full-length reads. To assign V/J genes and CDR3, sequences were annotated using PyIR, a Python wrapper for IgBLAST v1.9, with IMGT germline references. Reads were filtered out if the reads had weak V/J assignments (E-value above 1e-6), no CDR3, stop codons, out-of-frame junctions, or ambiguous translated residues. V3J clonotypes were defined by identical inferred V gene, J gene, and CDR3 amino acid sequence. The percentage overlap between two repertoires was calculated by dividing the number of shared unique clonotypes by the size of the smaller repertoire. Three approaches were used to assess repertoire richness: RTK rarefaction, the Chao1 estimator, and Recon v2.1 estimates of unobserved clonotypes. TCRdb retrieved this table from immuneACCESS and kept in-frame rearrangements only. Not all clones are present; in checked studies, unresolved V genes account for under half, and no reason is known for the remainder. The V and J calls and clone size are taken from that table; D and trimming were inferred from the DNA. Within this sample are approximately 500,000 clones, with about 75% of them counted one time only. The top ten hold around an eighth of the sample.

The receptor was isolated from a middle-aged woman in good health. Some clones in this sample may be carry-over from other donors' samples. Input material: PBMCs. This sequence uses TRBV6-1 and TRBJ2-2, with no D gene named confidently. The bases are TGTGCCAGCAGTGGTGCTCTGGACACCGGGGAGCTGTTTTTT. It encodes CASSGALDTGELFF.